These 16 T cell receptor beta chains were sequenced from one sample in a study of blood T cell repertoires in COVID-19. TCRdb's table, derived via immunoSEQ multiplex PCR, lists solely in-frame clones and lacks some. The data hold 150,000 to 200,000 clones, with approximately 92% observed a single time. Sequencing input: peripheral blood. These receptors were taken from a man aged 45-60 years with acute or convalescent COVID-19.

This chain joins TRBV28 and TRBJ1-5; the D is unclear. V was shortened by 7 bases and J by 0 bases, with 16 bases between the two germline ends. Per the germline V gene, CDR1 is MDHEN and CDR2 is SYDVKM. CDR3 size: 16 residues. The CDR3 nucleotides are TGTGCCAGCAAACGGCGGGCAGGACTTAGCAATCAGCCCCAGCATTTT. Amino acid sequence: CASKRRAGLSNQPQHF.

The V gene is TRBV4-3, the J gene TRBJ1-1; a weak D match, TRBD1 (6 bases). The CDR3 totals 14 residues. Germline-derived CDR1 and CDR2 are LGHNA and YSLEER. V dropped 3 bases and J dropped 5 bases, with 13 bases sitting between them. This CDR3 reads CASSHGTGTTEAFF. CDR3 nucleotide sequence: TGCGCCAGCAGCCACGGAACAGGGACAACTGAAGCTTTCTTT.

The chain uses TRBV2 and TRBJ2-1; the D is unclear. CDR1 and CDR2 from the germline V gene are SNHLY and FYNNEI. V was shortened by 5 bases and J by 9 bases, with 8 bases between the two germline ends. The CDR3 sequence is 11 residues long. The CDR3: CASSSESEQFF. CDR3 sequence (DNA): TGTGCCAGCAGTTCGGAGAGTGAGCAGTTCTTC.

The chain combines TRBV7-2 with TRBJ1-4; D remains unclear. Trimming removed 1 base from V and 4 bases from J, with 10 bases in between. Germline assignment: CDR1 SGHTA and CDR2 FQGNSA. The CDR3 spans 15 residues. The CDR3 is CASSLGAGFNEKLFF. The DNA of the CDR3 is TGTGCCAGCAGCTTAGGGGCGGGATTTAATGAAAAACTGTTTTTT.

The V and J genes are TRBV27 and TRBJ2-3, with 9 bases that match TRBD2. The V and J ends lost 1 base and 5 bases, in that order; junction bases with no gene match: 7. The CDR3 contains 16 residues. The V gene's germline CDR1 is MNHEY and CDR2 SMNVEV (reference sequence). CDR3 residues: CASSLFGGGGGDTQYF. The CDR3 DNA sequence: TGTGCCAGCAGTTTATTTGGCGGGGGGGGTGGAGATACGCAGTATTTT.

J is TRBJ2-4 and V is TRBV27; tentatively, D is TRBD2 (6 bases). V was cut by 10 bases and J by 10 bases, with 20 bases left in between. The CDR3 spans 13 residues. Germline V gives CDR1 MNHEY, CDR2 SMNVEV (reference sequence). The CDR3 region has the DNA TGTGCCACCCAGGGAGGAGCGGGTTATATTCAGTACTTC. Translating it yields CATQGGAGYIQYF.

This chain connects TRBV12-3 or TRBV12-4 to TRBJ2-5; TRBD2 matches 9 bases. The CDR3 spans 13 residues. The V gene end was trimmed by 6 bases and the J gene end by 4 bases; junction bases not matched to a gene: 3. The CDR3 DNA reads TGTGCCAGCAGCCATAGCGGGGGAGAGACCCAGTACTTC. Translated, it gives CASSHSGGETQYF.

The J gene is TRBJ2-5, the V gene TRBV5-1; 7 bases match TRBD1. Germline V gene lookup returns CDR1 SGHRS and CDR2 YFSETQ. CDR3 length equals 13 residues. V trimming: 8 bases; J trimming: 2 bases; junction bases outside the gene matches: 6. Here the CDR3 DNA reads TGCGCCAGTCGACAGGGACCACAAGAGACCCAGTACTTC. It specifies CASRQGPQETQYF.

This chain links TRBV5-4 with TRBJ2-7; D call uncertain. In germline, CDR1 is SGHNT, CDR2 YYREEE (reference sequence). V lost 0 bases, J lost 4 bases, and 11 bases lay in between. This CDR3 spans 14 amino acids. The CDR3: CASSLGPLVYEQYF. The CDR3 nucleotides are TGTGCCAGCAGCTTGGGCCCCTTAGTATACGAGCAGTACTTC.

This chain connects TRBV19 to TRBJ1-2; D perhaps matches TRBD1 (5 bases). The CDR3 is 13 amino acids. V shed 2 bases and J shed 6 bases, with 10 bases lying between them. The germline gives CDR1 LNHDA, CDR2 SQIVND (reference sequence). CDR3 bases: TGTGCCAGTAGTATACCAGGGCGCCATGGCTACACCTTC. Residues: CASSIPGRHGYTF.

The chain has TRBV15 and TRBJ2-3, with D perhaps TRBD2 (5 bases). CDR1 and CDR2 (germline): LNHNV, YYDKDF (reference sequence). The germline V and J ends were trimmed by 5 bases and 0 bases, with 9 bases remaining between them. The CDR3 runs 14 residues. The DNA for the CDR3 is TGTGCCACCAGCGAGGGATTGAGCACAGATACGCAGTATTTT. As protein: CATSEGLSTDTQYF.

This chain links TRBV10-3 with TRBJ1-6; 7 bases match TRBD1. Germline CDR1 reads ENHRY; CDR2 reads SYGVKD. The CDR3 runs 14 residues. V trimming: 7 bases; J trimming: 7 bases; junction bases outside the gene matches: 7. The CDR3 coding sequence is TGTGCCATCACCACAGGGGCGTTAAATTCACCCCTCCACTTT. This encodes CAITTGALNSPLHF.

This clone was counted a single time. Other nucleotide sequences in the sample specify the same CDR3. The gene calls are TRBV4-1 and TRBJ2-3, with 10 bases identical to TRBD1. The V gene end was trimmed by 2 bases and the J gene end by 3 bases; junction bases not matched to a gene: 2. This CDR3 contains 15 residues. From germline, CDR1 is MGHRA and CDR2 YSYEKL. The CDR3 nucleotides read TGCGCCAGCAGCCAATCGGGACAGGGGACAGATACGCAGTATTTT. It is translated as CASSQSGQGTDTQYF.

This sequence joins TRBV6-6 and TRBJ1-2, with 7 bases that match TRBD1. The CDR3 length is 16 residues. J lost 0 bases, V lost 6 bases, and 10 bases had no gene match. Germline V gene sequence: CDR1 MNHNY, CDR2 SVGAGI (reference sequence). DNA for the CDR3: TGTGCCAGCAGACTTTCACAGGGGAAACCTAACTATGGCTACACCTTC. Protein: CASRLSQGKPNYGYTF.

In DNA form, the CDR3 reads TGTGCCAGCAGCTTGCGGGCTAGCGGGGACGCAGATACGCAGTATTTT. Its translation: CASSLRASGDADTQYF. The chain has TRBV11-1 and TRBJ2-3, with 9 nucleotides matching TRBD2. Germline loops: CDR1 SGHAT, CDR2 FQDESV (reference sequence). The CDR3 consists of 16 residues. J lost 4 bases, V lost 3 bases, and 8 bases had no gene match.

This rearrangement joins TRBV7-2 to TRBJ1-5, with D possibly TRBD1 on 6 matching bases. Germline V gene data show CDR1 as SGHTA and CDR2 as FQGNSA. Trimming removed 1 base at V and 1 base at J, with 11 bases between. This CDR3 is 16 amino acids long. CDR3 region: CASSLGSTGSNQPQHF. The DNA of the CDR3 is TGTGCCAGCAGCTTAGGGAGCACAGGGAGCAATCAGCCCCAGCATTTT.